The following is a T cell receptor beta chain sequence with its context. The CDR3 has 19 amino acids. Germline V lookup: CDR1 LGHNT, CDR2 FRNRAP. Trimming left V 0 bases short and J 0 bases short, with 18 bases between. This entry belongs to a study of T-cell reconstitution after alpha-beta-depleted transplantation in children. As it was prepared, the TCRbeta library received unique molecular identifiers. TCRdb fed the PCR reads into MiXCR, producing one record per CDR3 protein. This table has hundreds of thousands of distinct CDR3 sequences, around 13% appearing once. Sequences were derived from PBMCs from the stem cell graft donor, sampled from the stem cell graft. This receptor was identified in a human donor who donated a stem cell graft to a child with combined immunodeficiency. The chain joins TRBV12-5 to TRBJ2-1; the D is unclear. CDR3 region: CASGLVSPHLENSYNEQFF. The CDR3 DNA reads TGTGCTAGTGGTTTGGTGAGCCCCCACTTGGAGAACTCCTACAATGAGCAGTTCTTC.